This T cell receptor beta chain was identified in a study of tumor-infiltrating lymphocytes in primary liver carcinoma. Study-level information: Each of the samples returned roughly 3.65 to 7.5 million productive TCRbeta reads (a yield similar across tissue types).

With a constant-region primer, TCR beta cDNA was made from around 520 ng of total RNA. Modified slightly, ARM-PCR produced TCR beta libraries over three nested multiplex PCR rounds. TRBV1-TRBV30 forward and Cbeta reverse primers drove the first two roughly 10-cycle rounds. TCRdb reprocessed the multiplex PCR reads via MiXCR and lists one record per CDR3 protein. The data show fewer than 85,000 distinct CDR3 sequences, under 75% seen once. This clonotype was seen only once. What it binds is unknown. Since no conserved phenylalanine or tryptophan closes the CDR3, a read error is the likely cause. Unsorted bulk tissue of about 17-32 mg yielded co-extracted RNA and DNA. V shed 5 bases and J 6 bases; nucleotides not matched to a gene: 8. This CDR3 has 16 amino acids. Germline V CDR1 and CDR2: MDHEN, SYDVKM. Whole-study results and caveats: Tumor-adjacent and tumor-blood pairs showed less overlap than tumor region pairs.

This chain connects TRBV28 to TRBJ2-1; 12 bases agree with TRBD2. This TCR came from a man in his forties with primary liver carcinoma and hepatitis B virus infection. Specimen: tumor-adjacent normal liver tissue. The chain's CDR3 is CASSRHGLAGRNEQFL. The DNA for the CDR3 is TGTGCCAGCAGTCGCCACGGACTAGCGGGACGCAATGAGCAGTTCTTA.